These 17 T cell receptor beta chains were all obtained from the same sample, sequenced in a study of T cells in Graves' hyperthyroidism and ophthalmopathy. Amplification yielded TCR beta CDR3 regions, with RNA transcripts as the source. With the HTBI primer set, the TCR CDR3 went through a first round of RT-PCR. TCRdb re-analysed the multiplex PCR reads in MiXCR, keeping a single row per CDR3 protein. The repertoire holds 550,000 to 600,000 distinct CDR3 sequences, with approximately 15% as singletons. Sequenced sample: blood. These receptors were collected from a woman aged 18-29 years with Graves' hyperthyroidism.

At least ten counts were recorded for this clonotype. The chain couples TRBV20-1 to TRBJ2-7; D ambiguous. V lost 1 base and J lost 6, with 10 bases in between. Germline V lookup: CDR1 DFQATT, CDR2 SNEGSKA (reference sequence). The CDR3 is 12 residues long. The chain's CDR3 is CSARADPFEQYF. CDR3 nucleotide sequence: TGCAGTGCTAGAGCCGATCCTTTCGAGCAGTACTTC.

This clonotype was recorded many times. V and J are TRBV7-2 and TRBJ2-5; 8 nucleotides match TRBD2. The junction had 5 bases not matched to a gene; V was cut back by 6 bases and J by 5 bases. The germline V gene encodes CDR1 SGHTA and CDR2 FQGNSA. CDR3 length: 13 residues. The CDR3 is CASRRTSIETQYF. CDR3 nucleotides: TGTGCCAGCAGACGGACTAGCATCGAGACCCAGTACTTC.

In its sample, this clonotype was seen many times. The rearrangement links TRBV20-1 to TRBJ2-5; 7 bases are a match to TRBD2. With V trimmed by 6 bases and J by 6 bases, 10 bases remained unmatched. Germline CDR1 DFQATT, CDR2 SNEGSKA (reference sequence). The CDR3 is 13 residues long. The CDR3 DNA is TGCAGTGCAAACACCGGGACTACCAAGACCCAGTACTTC. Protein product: CSANTGTTKTQYF.

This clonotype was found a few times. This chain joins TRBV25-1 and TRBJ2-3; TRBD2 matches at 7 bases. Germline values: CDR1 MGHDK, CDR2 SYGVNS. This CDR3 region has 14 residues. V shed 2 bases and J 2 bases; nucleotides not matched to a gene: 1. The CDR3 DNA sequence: TGTGCCAGCAGTGAAAGGGACTACACAGATACGCAGTATTTT. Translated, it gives CASSERDYTDTQYF. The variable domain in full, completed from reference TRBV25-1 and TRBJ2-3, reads EADIYQTPRYLVIGTGKKITLECSQTMGHDKMYWYQQDPGMELHLIHYSYGVNSTEKGDLSSESTVSRIRTEHFPLTLESARPSHTSQYLCASSERDYTDTQYFGPGTRLTVL.

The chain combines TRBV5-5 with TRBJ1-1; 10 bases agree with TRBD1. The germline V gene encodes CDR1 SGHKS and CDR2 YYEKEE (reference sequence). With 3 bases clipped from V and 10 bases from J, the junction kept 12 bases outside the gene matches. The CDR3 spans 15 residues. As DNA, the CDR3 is TGTGCCAGCAGCTCCCAGACAGGGGGCCATCAGGGAGCTTTCTTT. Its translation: CASSSQTGGHQGAFF. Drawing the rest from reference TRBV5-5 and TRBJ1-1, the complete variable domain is DAGVTQSPTHLIKTRGQQVTLRCSPISGHKSVSWYQQVLGQGPQFIFQYYEKEERGRGNFPDRFSARQFPNYSSELNVNALLLGDSALYLCASSSQTGGHQGAFFGQGTRLTVV.

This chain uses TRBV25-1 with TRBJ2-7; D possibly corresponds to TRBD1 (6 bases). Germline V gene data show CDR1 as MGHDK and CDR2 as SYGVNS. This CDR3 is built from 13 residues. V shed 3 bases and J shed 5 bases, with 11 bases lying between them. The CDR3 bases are TGTGCCAGCAGTGACTTTCCAGGGGACGAGCAGTACTTC. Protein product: CASSDFPGDEQYF.

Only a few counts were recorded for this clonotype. The CDR3 nucleotides are TGTGCCACCTTCACCGACAGGTTCGCGAACACCGGGGAGCTGTTTTTT. Protein sequence: CATFTDRFANTGELFF. The chain uses TRBV10-3 and TRBJ2-2, with D perhaps matching TRBD1 (6 bases). Germline lookup yields CDR1 ENHRY and CDR2 SYGVKD. CDR3 length: 16 amino acids. Between the trimmed V and J ends, which lost 10 bases and 0 bases, there was a span of 18 bases.

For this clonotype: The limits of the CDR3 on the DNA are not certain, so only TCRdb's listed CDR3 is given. CDR3 region: CASSAEDTPGSCFF. The chain couples TRBV6-4 to TRBJ2-2. Germline V gives CDR1 MRHNA, CDR2 SNTAGT. Counting both end residues, the CDR3 totals 14 amino acids.

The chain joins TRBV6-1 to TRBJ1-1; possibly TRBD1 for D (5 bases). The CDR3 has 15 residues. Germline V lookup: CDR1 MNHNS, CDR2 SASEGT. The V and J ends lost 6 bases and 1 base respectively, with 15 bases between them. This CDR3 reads CASRRDRRGNTEAFF. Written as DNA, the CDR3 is TGTGCCAGCAGAAGGGACCGACGGGGGAACACTGAAGCTTTCTTT.

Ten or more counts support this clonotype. CDR3 amino acids: CASSPSFGAGDDNEQFF. The CDR3 region has the DNA TGCGCCAGCAGCCCGAGCTTCGGGGCGGGAGACGACAATGAGCAGTTCTTC. The chain uses TRBV5-1 and TRBJ2-1, with 7 bases fitting TRBD2. Unmatched junction bases numbered 15, after V lost 4 bases and J lost 5 bases. The germline V gene has CDR1 SGHRS and CDR2 YFSETQ. There are 17 residues in the CDR3.

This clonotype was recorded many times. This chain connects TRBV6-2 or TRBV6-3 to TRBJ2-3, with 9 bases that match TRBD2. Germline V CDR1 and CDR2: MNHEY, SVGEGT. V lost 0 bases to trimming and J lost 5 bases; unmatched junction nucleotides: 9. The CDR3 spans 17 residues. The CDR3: CASSYSASGINGDTQYF. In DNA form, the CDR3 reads TGTGCCAGCAGTTACTCGGCTAGCGGGATCAATGGAGATACGCAGTATTTT.

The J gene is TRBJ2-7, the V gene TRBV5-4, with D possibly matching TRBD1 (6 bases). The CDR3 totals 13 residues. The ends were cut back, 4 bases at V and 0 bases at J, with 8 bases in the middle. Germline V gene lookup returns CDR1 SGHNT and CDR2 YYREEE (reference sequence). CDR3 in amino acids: CASSGDNSYEQYF. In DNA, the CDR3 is TGTGCCAGCAGCGGGGACAACTCCTACGAGCAGTACTTC.

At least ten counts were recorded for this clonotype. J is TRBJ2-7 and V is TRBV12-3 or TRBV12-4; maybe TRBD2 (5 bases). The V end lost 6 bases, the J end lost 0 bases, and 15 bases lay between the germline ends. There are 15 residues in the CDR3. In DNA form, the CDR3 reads TGTGCCAGCAGCCGCGGAGGCGGAGGCTCCTACGAGCAGTACTTC. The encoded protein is CASSRGGGGSYEQYF.

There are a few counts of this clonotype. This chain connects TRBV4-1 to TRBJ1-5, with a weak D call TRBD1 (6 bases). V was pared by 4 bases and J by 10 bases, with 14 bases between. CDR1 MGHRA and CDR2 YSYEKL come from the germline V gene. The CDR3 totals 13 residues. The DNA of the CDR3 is TGCGCCAGCAGCCTGCAGGGGATCCTACCCCAGCATTTT. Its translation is CASSLQGILPQHF.

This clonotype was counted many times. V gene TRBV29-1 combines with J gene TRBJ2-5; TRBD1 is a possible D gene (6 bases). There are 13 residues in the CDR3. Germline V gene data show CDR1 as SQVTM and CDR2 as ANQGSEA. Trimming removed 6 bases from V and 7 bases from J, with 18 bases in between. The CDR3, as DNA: TGCAGCGTCCGAGCAGCAGGGGAAGGGACCCAGTACTTC. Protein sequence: CSVRAAGEGTQYF.

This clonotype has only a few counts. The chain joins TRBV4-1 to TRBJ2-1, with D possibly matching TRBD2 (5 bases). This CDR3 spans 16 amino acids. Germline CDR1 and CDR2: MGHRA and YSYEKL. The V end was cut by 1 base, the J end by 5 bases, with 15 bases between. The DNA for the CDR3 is TGCGCCAGCAGCCAAGGAGCGGCCTATTCAAACAATGAGCAGTTCTTC. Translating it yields CASSQGAAYSNNEQFF.

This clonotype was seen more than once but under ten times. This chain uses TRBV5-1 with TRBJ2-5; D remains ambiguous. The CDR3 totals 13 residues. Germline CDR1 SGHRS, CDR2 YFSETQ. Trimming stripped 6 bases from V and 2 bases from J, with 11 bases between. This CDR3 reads CASTREVQETQYF. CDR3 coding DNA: TGCGCCAGCACGAGAGAGGTTCAAGAGACCCAGTACTTC.